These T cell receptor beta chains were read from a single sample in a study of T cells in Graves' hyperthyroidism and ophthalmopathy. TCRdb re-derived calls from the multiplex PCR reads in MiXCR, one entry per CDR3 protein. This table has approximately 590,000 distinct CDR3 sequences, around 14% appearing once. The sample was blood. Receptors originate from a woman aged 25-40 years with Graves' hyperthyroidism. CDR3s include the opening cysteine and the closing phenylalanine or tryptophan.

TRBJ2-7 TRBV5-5 CASSLGPVQYEQYF
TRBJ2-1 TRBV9 CASSDSLYNEQFF
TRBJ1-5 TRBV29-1 CSVYPGHLYQPQHF
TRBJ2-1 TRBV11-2 CASSFRLSSYNEQFF
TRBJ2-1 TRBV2 CASSGTSGYNEQFF
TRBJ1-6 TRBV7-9 CASRSSPAADLHF
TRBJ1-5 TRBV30 CAWSKGWSGNQPQHF
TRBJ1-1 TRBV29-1 CSATGLGDTEAFF
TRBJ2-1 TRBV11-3 CASSLGGTSGIEQFF
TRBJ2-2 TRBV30 CAHWAGVGTGELFF
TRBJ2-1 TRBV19 CASSVSGRAGEQFF
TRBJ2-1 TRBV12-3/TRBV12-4 CASSLALGGNSYNEQFF
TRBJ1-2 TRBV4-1 CASSQERQGSDGYTF
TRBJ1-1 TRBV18 CASSPSGRTEAFF
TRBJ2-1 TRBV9 CASSVGTGKANEQFF
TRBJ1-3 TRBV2 CASRPGQVISPGNTIYF
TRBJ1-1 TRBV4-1 CASSQVGSENTEAFF
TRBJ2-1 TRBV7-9 CASSGADRGGIEQFF
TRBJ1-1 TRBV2 CASSEEQGANTEAFF
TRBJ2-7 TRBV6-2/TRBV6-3 CASRSSGQVYEQYF
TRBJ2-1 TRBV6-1 CASRKFPGQVSYNEQFF
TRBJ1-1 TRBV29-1 CSVEGGRNTEAFF
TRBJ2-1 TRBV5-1 CAIRTSGNEQFF
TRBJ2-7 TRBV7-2 CASSFDRAGVLYEQYF